This T cell receptor beta chain was recorded in a study of blood T cell repertoires in COVID-19. Study in general: Acute and convalescent COVID-19 samples came from the United States, Italy and Spain. Nucleic acid was either cDNA or gDNA, and it came from T cells, B-cell-depleted T cells, or PBMCs.

Method: immunoSEQ multiplex PCR; TCRdb's copy keeps in-frame clones and lacks some. This table holds 120,000 or so clones, over 70% found once. Germline CDR1 is SGHDN and CDR2 is FVKESK. V lost 1 base, J lost 3 bases, and 2 bases stayed unmatched. The CDR3 sequence is 16 residues long. Material for sequencing was peripheral blood. The source of this sequence is a man older than 75 with active or convalescent COVID-19. V is TRBV14 and J is TRBJ2-1; 11 positions match TRBD2. The CDR3 sequence is CASSQGLAGNYNEQFF. The CDR3 DNA reads TGTGCCAGCAGCCAAGGACTAGCGGGGAACTACAATGAGCAGTTCTTC.